This T cell receptor beta chain was identified during a study of blood T cells in healthy people across ages. PCR was performed a second time for roughly 7 to 12 cycles using a sample-barcoded 5' primer and a J-beta primer mix. The study obtained at least 2.5 million CDR3-containing paired-end reads from every sample. TCRdb re-analysed the 5' RACE reads in MiXCR, keeping a single row per CDR3 protein. Of 700,000 or so distinct CDR3 sequences listed, about a fifth are singletons. The CDR3 extends over 14 amino acids. Trimming cost V 5 bases and J 0 bases, with 8 bases left between them. The germline gives CDR1 SGHVS, CDR2 FQNEAQ.

Sequencing was performed on blood. The source is a man in his 70s in good health. The rearrangement uses TRBV7-8 and TRBJ1-5; D gene ambiguous. CDR3 sequence (DNA): TGTGCCAGCAGCCCCCAGAATAGCAATCAGCCCCAGCATTTT. Its protein product is CASSPQNSNQPQHF. Variable domain in full (rest from reference TRBV7-8 and TRBJ1-5): GAGVSQSPRYKVAKRGQDVALRCDPISGHVSLFWYQQALGQGPEFLTYFQNEAQLDKSGLPSDRFFAERPEGSVSTLKIQRTQQEDSAVYLCASSPQNSNQPQHFGDGTRLSIL.